This TCR beta chain was obtained from a study of T cells in Graves' hyperthyroidism and ophthalmopathy. Overall study context: The authors collected peripheral blood at initial diagnosis, before any treatment. Whole-study results and caveats: Blood also contained most expanded thyroid clonotypes above 0.001.

This clonotype was seen repeatedly, ten times or more. Its antigen is unidentified. V gave up 4 bases and J gave up 7 bases, with 11 bases separating them. The germline V gene encodes CDR1 MDHEN and CDR2 SYDVKM. CDR3 length: 14 amino acids. Subjects with ophthalmopathy showed a Clinical Activity Score no lower than 3, a NOSPECS grade no lower than 4, and a duration shorter than 3 months. The source material, RNA transcripts, was used to amplify TCR beta CDR3 regions. HTBI primers were employed in a first-round RT-PCR of the TCR CDR3. TCRdb re-called the multiplex PCR reads with MiXCR, one entry per CDR3 protein. Counted here are approximately 610,000 distinct CDR3 sequences, over 12% occurring once; the ten biggest clones make up around 4.5%.

This TCR was recovered from a woman between 40 and 50 years old with Graves' ophthalmopathy. Specimen: blood. The chain joins TRBV28 to TRBJ1-6; D is undetermined. CDR3 sequence (DNA): TGTGCCAGCAGTTCGGACGGTCTAAATTCACCCCTCCACTTT. Translating gives CASSSDGLNSPLHF.